This T cell receptor (beta chain) was observed in a study of cytomegalovirus exposure and HLA in healthy donors. The length of the CDR3 is 14 residues. V gave up 4 bases and J gave up 5 bases, with 15 bases separating them. The germline CDR1 and CDR2 sequences are SQVTM and ANQGSEA. Researchers ran the PCR with 60 Vbeta and 13 Jbeta primers. Here immunoSEQ multiplex PCR was the method, and the copy in TCRdb shows in-frame clones only, minus some. The sample table includes some 83,000 clones. The specimen sequenced was PBMCs. This TCR derives from a woman in her twenties or thirties in good health and CMV-seronegative. The chain links TRBV29-1 to TRBJ2-1; D is possibly TRBD2 (7 bases). DNA of the CDR3: TGCAGCGTTGTACTAGCGAGGGGGAACAATGAGCAGTTCTTC. It encodes CSVVLARGNNEQFF.